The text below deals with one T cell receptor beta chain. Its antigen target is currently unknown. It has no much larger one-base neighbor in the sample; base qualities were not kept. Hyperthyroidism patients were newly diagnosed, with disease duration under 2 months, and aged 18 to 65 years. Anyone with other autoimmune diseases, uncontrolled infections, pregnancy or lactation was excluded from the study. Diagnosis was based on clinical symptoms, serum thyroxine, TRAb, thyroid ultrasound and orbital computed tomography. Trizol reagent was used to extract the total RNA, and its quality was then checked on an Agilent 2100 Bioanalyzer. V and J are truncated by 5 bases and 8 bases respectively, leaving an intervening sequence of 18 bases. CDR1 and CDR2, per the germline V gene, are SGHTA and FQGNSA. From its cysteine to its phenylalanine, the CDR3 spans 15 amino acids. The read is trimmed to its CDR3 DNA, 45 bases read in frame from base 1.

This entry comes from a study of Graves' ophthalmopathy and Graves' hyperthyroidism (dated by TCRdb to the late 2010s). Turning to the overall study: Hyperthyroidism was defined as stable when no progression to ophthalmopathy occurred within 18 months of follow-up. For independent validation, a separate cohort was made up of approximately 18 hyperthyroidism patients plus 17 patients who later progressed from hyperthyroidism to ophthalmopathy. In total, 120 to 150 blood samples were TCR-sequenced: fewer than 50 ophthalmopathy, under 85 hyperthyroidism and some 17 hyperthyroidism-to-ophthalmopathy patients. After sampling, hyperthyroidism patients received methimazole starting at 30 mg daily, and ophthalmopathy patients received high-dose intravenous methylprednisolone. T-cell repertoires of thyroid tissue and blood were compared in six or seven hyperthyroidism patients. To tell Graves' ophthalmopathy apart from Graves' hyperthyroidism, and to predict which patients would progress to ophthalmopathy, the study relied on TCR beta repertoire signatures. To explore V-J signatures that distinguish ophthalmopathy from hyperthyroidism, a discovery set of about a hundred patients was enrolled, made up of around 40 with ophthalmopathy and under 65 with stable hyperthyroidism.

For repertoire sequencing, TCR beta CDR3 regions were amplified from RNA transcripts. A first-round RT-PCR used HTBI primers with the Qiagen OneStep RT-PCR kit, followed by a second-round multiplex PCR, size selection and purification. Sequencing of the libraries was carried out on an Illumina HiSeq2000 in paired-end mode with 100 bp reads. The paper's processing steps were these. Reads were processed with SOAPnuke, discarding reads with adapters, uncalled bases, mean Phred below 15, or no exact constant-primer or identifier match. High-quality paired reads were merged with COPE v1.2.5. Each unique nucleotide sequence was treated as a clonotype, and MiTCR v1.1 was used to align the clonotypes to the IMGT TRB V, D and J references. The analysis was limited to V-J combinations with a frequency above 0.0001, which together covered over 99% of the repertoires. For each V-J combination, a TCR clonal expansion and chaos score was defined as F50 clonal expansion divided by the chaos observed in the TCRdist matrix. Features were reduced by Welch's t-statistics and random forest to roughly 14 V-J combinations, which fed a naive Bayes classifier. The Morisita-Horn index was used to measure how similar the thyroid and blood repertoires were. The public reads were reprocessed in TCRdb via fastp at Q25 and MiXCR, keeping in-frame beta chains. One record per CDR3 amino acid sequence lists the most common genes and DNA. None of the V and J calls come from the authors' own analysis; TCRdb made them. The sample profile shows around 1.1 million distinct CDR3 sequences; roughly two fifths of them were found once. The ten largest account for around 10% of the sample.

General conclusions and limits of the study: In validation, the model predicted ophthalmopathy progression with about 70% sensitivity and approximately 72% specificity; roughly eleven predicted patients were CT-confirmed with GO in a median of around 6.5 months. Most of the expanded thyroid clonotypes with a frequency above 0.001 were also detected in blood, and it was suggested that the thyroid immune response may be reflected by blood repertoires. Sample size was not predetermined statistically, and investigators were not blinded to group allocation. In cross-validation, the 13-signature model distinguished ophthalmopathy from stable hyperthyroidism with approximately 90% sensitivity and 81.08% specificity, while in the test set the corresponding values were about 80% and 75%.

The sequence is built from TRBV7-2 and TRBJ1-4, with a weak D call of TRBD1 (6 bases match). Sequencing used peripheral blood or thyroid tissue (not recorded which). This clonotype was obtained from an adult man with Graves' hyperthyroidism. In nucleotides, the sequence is TGTGCCAGCAGCACCGGGACAAGGCTCTCCGAAAAACTGTTTTTT. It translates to CASSTGTRLSEKLFF.